The 16 T cell receptor beta chains presented below share a single source sample, sequenced in a study of CD8 T cell repertoires and HIV-1 epitope variants. The repertoire was sequenced with immunoSEQ multiplex PCR; TCRdb's copy has only in-frame clones and lacks some. This sample has about 5,000 clones, with around 67% found just once. These receptors' antigens are unknown. The sequenced sample was cultured CD8+ T cells derived from PBMCs. The receptors shown here come from a male donor with HIV.

This sequence joins TRBV28 and TRBJ2-5; D is tentatively TRBD1 or TRBD2 (5 bases each). The J call may be mistaken, given a closer DNA end match to TRBJ2-7. The CDR3 is 13 residues long. Germline CDR1 MDHEN, CDR2 SYDVKM. CDR3 amino acids: CASSLWGVYEQYF. CDR3 DNA sequence: TGTGCCAGCAGTTTATGGGGGGTCTACGAGCAGTACTTC.

The chain has TRBV29-1 and TRBJ2-7; no firm D call. The CDR3 has 14 residues. Germline values: CDR1 SQVTM, CDR2 ANQGSEA. With 2 bases removed from V and 6 bases from J, the gap between germline ends came to 17 bases. The CDR3 coding sequence is TGCAGCGTTGAAAAGGGTCAGACGTCCACCGAGCAGTACTTC. Its translation: CSVEKGQTSTEQYF.

DNA of the CDR3: TGTGCCAGCAGCTTATCGCCTAGCGGGGGGCCCTTGTTCTTC. This gives the protein CASSLSPSGGPLFF. The rearrangement joins TRBV7-8 to TRBJ2-1, with 11 nucleotides matching TRBD2. CDR1 and CDR2 from the germline V gene are SGHVS and FQNEAQ. After removal of 2 bases from V and 15 bases from J, the junction contained 9 bases not matched to a gene. The CDR3 length is 14 residues.

The chain has TRBV14 and TRBJ1-1, with D possibly TRBD1 on 6 matching bases. The V gene's germline CDR1 is SGHDN and CDR2 FVKESK. CDR3 length equals 15 residues. Trimming removed 4 bases at V and 5 bases at J, with 17 bases between. CDR3 DNA: TGTGCCAGCAGCCGTAATCTACAGGGAAGGACTGAAGCTTTCTTT. It encodes CASSRNLQGRTEAFF.

The J gene is TRBJ1-1, the V gene TRBV6-4, with a possible D match to TRBD1 (5 bases). The V and J ends lost 6 bases and 2 bases respectively, with 10 bases between them. Germline V gene sequence: CDR1 MRHNA, CDR2 SNTAGT. The CDR3 sequence is 13 residues long. The CDR3 DNA is TGTGCCAGCAGGCGCAGGGAAAACACTGAAGCTTTCTTT. This sequence encodes CASRRRENTEAFF.

This clone was observed a single time. The chain is built from TRBV2 and TRBJ2-7; unclear D gene. The germline V gene encodes CDR1 SNHLY and CDR2 FYNNEI. The CDR3 extends over 12 amino acids. Trimming shortened V by 3 bases and J by 2 bases, and 5 bases separated the two germline ends. The chain's CDR3 is CASSDHPYEQYF. In DNA form, the CDR3 reads TGTGCCAGCAGTGATCATCCCTACGAGCAGTACTTC.

This clone has only a few counts. CDR3 in amino acids: CASSQDTGSSTEAFF. The CDR3 DNA follows: TGTGCCAGCAGCCAAGATACAGGGAGTAGCACTGAAGCTTTCTTT. The chain is built from TRBV14 and TRBJ1-1, with a tentative D call TRBD1 (6 bases). This CDR3 spans 15 amino acids. The V end lost 0 bases, the J end lost 4 bases, and 12 bases lay between the germline ends. In germline, CDR1 is SGHDN, CDR2 FVKESK.

This clone appeared once. The chain uses TRBV7-9 and TRBJ1-2, with D perhaps TRBD1 (5 bases). Germline assignment: CDR1 SEHNR and CDR2 FQNEAQ (reference sequence). Trimming removed 3 bases at V and 6 bases at J, with 14 bases between. This CDR3 region has 14 residues. CDR3 residues: CASSFPGGGNGYTF. CDR3 coding DNA: TGTGCCAGCAGCTTCCCCGGGGGAGGAAATGGCTACACCTTC.

V and J are TRBV27 and TRBJ2-3, with D unresolved. CDR3 length: 15 amino acids. With 1 base removed from V and 0 bases from J, the gap between germline ends came to 8 bases. Germline loops: CDR1 MNHEY, CDR2 SMNVEV (reference sequence). CDR3 sequence reads: CASSLWVTSTDTQYF. The CDR3 region has the DNA TGTGCCAGCAGTTTATGGGTGACTAGCACAGATACGCAGTATTTT.

This sequence joins TRBV30 and TRBJ2-7, with TRBD1 matching over 7 bases. CDR1 GTSNPN and CDR2 SVGIG come from the germline V gene (reference sequence). J gave up 11 bases and V 1 base, and 11 bases lay outside the gene matches. CDR3 length: 13 amino acids. The CDR3 DNA sequence: TGTGCCTGGAGTGGTACAGGGGATCTGAGGGAGTACTTC. Its translation is CAWSGTGDLREYF.

DNA of the CDR3: TGTGCCAGCAGCCCCCCCCCGGGACAGGGTCCGACAGATACGCAGTATTTT. This translates into CASSPPPGQGPTDTQYF. The rearrangement uses TRBV13 and TRBJ2-3; TRBD1 matches at 9 bases. The CDR3 has 17 amino acids. The junction had 12 bases not matched to a gene; V was cut back by 5 bases and J by 3 bases. Looked up from germline, CDR1 is PRHDT and CDR2 is FYEKMQ (reference sequence).

This chain connects TRBV7-6 to TRBJ2-6, with D tentatively TRBD1 (5 bases). The CDR3 contains 18 residues. With 5 bases removed from V and 0 bases from J, the gap between germline ends came to 17 bases. Germline V gene sequence: CDR1 SGHVS, CDR2 FNYEAQ. CDR3 loop: CASSPVAGFFSGANVLTF. The CDR3 bases are TGTGCCAGCAGCCCCGTGGCAGGGTTCTTCTCTGGGGCCAACGTCCTGACTTTC.

This chain joins TRBV4-3 and TRBJ1-4, with TRBD1 matching over 8 bases. The trim removed 0 bases at V and 11 bases at J, leaving 8 bases unmatched. CDR1 and CDR2 from the germline V gene are LGHNA and YSLEER. This CDR3 comprises 15 residues. The CDR3 sequence: CASSQDVDRVYKLFF. The CDR3 DNA reads as TGCGCCAGCAGCCAAGATGTGGACAGGGTATACAAACTGTTTTTT.

By its share, this clone is medium-sized. The J gene is TRBJ1-5, the V gene TRBV5-1, with TRBD1 matching 7 bases. Germline assignment: CDR1 SGHRS and CDR2 YFSETQ. J lost 5 bases, V lost 4 bases, and 3 bases had no gene match. The length of the CDR3 is 13 residues. The CDR3 DNA sequence: TGCGCCAGCAGCCCGACAGGGCATCAGCCCCAGCATTTT. Protein product: CASSPTGHQPQHF.

The chain recombines TRBV11-2 with TRBJ2-5, with D perhaps assigned TRBD1 or TRBD2 (5 bases each). The V gene lost 5 bases and the J gene lost 1 base, with 14 bases spanning the gap. This CDR3 comprises 15 residues. Per germline, CDR1 SGHAT and CDR2 FQNNGV. CDR3 region: CASSPRGESQETQYF. Here the CDR3 DNA reads TGTGCCAGCAGCCCAAGAGGGGAGTCCCAAGAGACCCAGTACTTC.

The chain has TRBV6-6 and TRBJ2-2; D is perhaps TRBD1 (6 bases). This CDR3 region has 13 residues. Germline V gene lookup returns CDR1 MNHNY and CDR2 SVGAGI (reference sequence). V was clipped by 6 bases and J by 4 bases, with 9 bases between them. CDR3 loop: CASSSDSTGELFF. DNA of the CDR3: TGTGCCAGCAGCTCGGACAGCACCGGGGAGCTGTTTTTT.